This entry describes one T cell receptor beta chain. Libraries were prepared by immunoSEQ multiplex PCR; TCRdb keeps only in-frame clonotypes and omits some of them. The data show about 250,000 clones, approximately 90% seen once. This sample was included in a study of blood T cell repertoires in COVID-19. On the study more broadly: From the United States, Italy and Spain came samples of acute and convalescent COVID-19.

Study members were between about 18 and 89 years old and lived in 24 US regions. Participant reports of clinical history set cohort assignment. All recovered Cohort 3 donors got two negative PCRs, got clearance, or saw symptom resolution. Germline CDR1 and CDR2: LNHNV and YYDKDF (reference sequence). Trimming took 3 bases from V and 5 from J, leaving 14 bases between them. The CDR3 is made up of 15 amino acids. The receptor comes from a woman in her forties or fifties who had recovered from COVID-19. V gene TRBV15 combines with J gene TRBJ1-5, with a weak D call TRBD1 (6 bases). Sequenced material: PBMCs or T cells enriched from blood (not recorded which). The CDR3 protein is CATSRGVGGDQPQHF. The DNA for the CDR3 is TGTGCCACCAGCAGGGGGGTAGGGGGTGATCAGCCCCAGCATTTT.